What follows are 18 T cell receptor beta chains derived from one specimen sequenced in a study of T cell responses to AZD1222 COVID-19 vaccine. The table came from immunoSEQ multiplex PCR; TCRdb's copy has only in-frame clones and leaves some out. The sample records over 85,000 clones, approximately 90% being singletons. Sequenced material: peripheral blood, taken 28 days after the second AZD1222 dose. These receptors were collected from an adult who received the AZD1222 COVID-19 vaccine.

V and J are TRBV11-3 and TRBJ1-6; D gene ambiguous. The CDR3 is 14 residues long. Germline V gene sequence: CDR1 SGHNT, CDR2 YENEEA. V dropped 3 bases and J dropped 7 bases, with 10 bases sitting between them. The CDR3 protein is CASSFWSGNSPLHF. CDR3 DNA sequence: TGTGCCAGCAGCTTTTGGAGTGGAAATTCACCCCTCCACTTT.

The chain links TRBV7-9 to TRBJ1-4, with D possibly being TRBD1 (6 bases). Trimming left V 4 bases short and J 2 bases short, with 11 bases between. In germline, CDR1 is SEHNR, CDR2 FQNEAQ (reference sequence). This CDR3 comprises 15 residues. The chain's CDR3 is CASSSQGLTNEKLFF. Here the CDR3 DNA reads TGTGCCAGCAGCTCCCAGGGGCTGACTAATGAAAAACTGTTTTTT.

The J gene is TRBJ1-2, the V gene TRBV28, with unresolved D. This CDR3 spans 12 amino acids. The ends were cut back, 6 bases at V and 9 bases at J, with 14 bases in the middle. Per germline, CDR1 MDHEN and CDR2 SYDVKM. The chain's CDR3 is CASSIEQRRYTF. The CDR3 region has the DNA TGTGCCAGCAGCATTGAACAGCGGCGCTACACCTTC.

V is TRBV7-9 and J is TRBJ1-1; no clear D gene. The CDR3 length is 13 residues. The germline V and J ends were trimmed by 1 base and 1 base, with 4 bases remaining between them. Germline V CDR1 and CDR2: SEHNR, FQNEAQ (reference sequence). The CDR3: CASSLVANTEAFF. The CDR3, as DNA: TGTGCCAGCAGCTTAGTGGCGAACACTGAAGCTTTCTTT.

The gene calls are TRBV25-1 and TRBJ2-7; 8 bases match TRBD1. The CDR3 runs 13 residues. V shed 7 bases, J shed 6 bases, and the junction held 8 bases outside the gene matches. CDR1 MGHDK and CDR2 SYGVNS come from the germline V gene. CDR3 nucleotide sequence: TGTGCCAGCATTTCCCAGGGGGCAGGCGAGCAGTACTTC. It translates to CASISQGAGEQYF.

This sequence joins TRBV19 and TRBJ1-6; TRBD1 aligns across 8 bases. This CDR3 region has 15 residues. Germline V gene sequence: CDR1 LNHDA, CDR2 SQIVND (reference sequence). The ends lost 7 bases at V and 7 bases at J; junction bases unmatched: 9. For the CDR3, the DNA is TGTGCCAGTAATAAATTGGACAGGGAGAATTCACCCCTCCACTTT. Protein sequence: CASNKLDRENSPLHF. The whole variable domain, remainder taken from reference TRBV19 and TRBJ1-6, is DGGITQSPKYLFRKEGQNVTLSCEQNLNHDAMYWYRQDPGQGLRLIYYSQIVNDFQKGDIAEGYSVSREKKESFPLTVTSAQKNPTAFYLCASNKLDRENSPLHFGNGTRLTVT.

This clone was observed at least ten times. The genes are TRBV15 and TRBJ1-1; D gene ambiguous. The CDR3 is made up of 16 amino acids. Deletions cut 0 bases from V and 2 bases from J, with 13 bases between. Germline CDR1 is LNHNV and CDR2 is YYDKDF (reference sequence). CDR3: CATSRDRESFNTEAFF. CDR3 DNA: TGTGCCACCAGCAGAGATAGGGAGTCTTTCAACACTGAAGCTTTCTTT. Complete variable domain (other parts from reference TRBV15 and TRBJ1-1): DAMVIQNPRYQVTQFGKPVTLSCSQTLNHNVMYWYQQKSSQAPKLLFHYYDKDFNNEADTPDNFQSRRPNTSFCFLDIRSPGLGDTAMYLCATSRDRESFNTEAFFGQGTRLTVV.

The chain has TRBV7-6 and TRBJ1-1; D call uncertain. The CDR3 sequence is 11 residues long. Germline V gives CDR1 SGHVS, CDR2 FNYEAQ. Trimming took off 2 bases at V and 7 bases at J, with 5 bases between the two ends. In nucleotides, the CDR3 is TGTGCCAGCAGCTTAAGAGTTGAAGCTTTCTTT. As protein: CASSLRVEAFF.

The chain joins TRBV7-9 to TRBJ2-3; 11 bases line up with TRBD2. Germline V gene lookup returns CDR1 SEHNR and CDR2 FQNEAQ (reference sequence). The CDR3 covers 16 residues. Germline trimming cut 5 bases from V and 6 bases from J; bases unmatched to any gene: 10. CDR3 in amino acids: CASSRPLAGGSDTQYF. The CDR3 region has the DNA TGTGCCAGCAGCCGTCCATTAGCGGGAGGGTCCGATACGCAGTATTTT.

The DNA of the CDR3 is TGCGCCAGCAGCCTAGGAGGGCTAGCGGGAGTAGCCGGGGAGCTGTTTTTT. As protein: CASSLGGLAGVAGELFF. J is TRBJ2-2 and V is TRBV4-1; 10 bases are a match to TRBD2. This CDR3 spans 17 amino acids. Per the germline V gene, CDR1 is MGHRA and CDR2 is YSYEKL. J gave up 6 bases and V 4 bases, and 11 bases lay outside the gene matches.

Comments on this clone: This specimen includes other DNA sequences encoding the same CDR3. This chain uses TRBV20-1 with TRBJ2-7; D perhaps matches TRBD1 (6 bases). Germline CDR1 reads DFQATT; CDR2 reads SNEGSKA (reference sequence). V was cut by 3 bases and J by 4 bases, with 7 bases left in between. This CDR3 region has 11 residues. CDR3 amino acids: CSARRGYEQYF. The DNA of the CDR3 is TGCAGTGCTAGGAGGGGGTACGAGCAGTACTTC.

This clone has just one count. This chain uses TRBV10-3 with TRBJ2-3, with 10 bases lining up with TRBD2. The CDR3 extends over 14 amino acids. V was pared by 8 bases and J by 5 bases, with 7 bases of the junction left unmatched. Germline V gene data show CDR1 as ENHRY and CDR2 as SYGVKD. The CDR3 loop reads CAISSGRVKDTQYF. The CDR3 DNA reads TGTGCCATCTCGAGCGGGAGGGTTAAAGATACGCAGTATTTT.

The chain has TRBV11-2 and TRBJ1-1; D is possibly TRBD1 (5 bases). With 4 bases removed from V and 10 bases from J, the gap between germline ends came to 22 bases. Germline lookup yields CDR1 SGHAT and CDR2 FQNNGV. The CDR3 spans 15 residues. The CDR3 bases are TGTGCCAGCAGCTCCCCGGGACGGAGTAGAAAGGGAGCTTTCTTT. Residues: CASSSPGRSRKGAFF.

The gene calls are TRBV19 and TRBJ1-5; D unclear. Trimming cost V 5 bases and J 5 bases, with 7 bases left between them. The CDR3 covers 12 residues. CDR1 is LNHDA and CDR2 is SQIVND in the germline V gene (reference sequence). CDR3 in amino acids: CASSYPHQPQHF. The DNA of the CDR3 is TGTGCCAGTAGTTACCCTCATCAGCCCCAGCATTTT.

This sequence joins TRBV4-1 and TRBJ2-7; D might be TRBD1 (6 bases). The germline CDR1 and CDR2 sequences are MGHRA and YSYEKL. Deletions cut 3 bases from V and 4 bases from J, with 13 bases between. This CDR3 is built from 14 residues. The CDR3, as DNA: TGCGCCAGCAGCCATGCCACAGGGAAATACGAGCAGTACTTC. As protein: CASSHATGKYEQYF.

The chain recombines TRBV28 with TRBJ1-1; no clear D gene. CDR1 is MDHEN, CDR2 SYDVKM, per germline. V was pared by 3 bases and J by 0 bases, with 17 bases between. The CDR3 is 17 amino acids. The CDR3 reads CASSFRTAKIMNTEAFF. The CDR3 bases are TGTGCCAGCAGTTTTAGAACAGCCAAAATCATGAACACTGAAGCTTTCTTT. The full variable domain, with the rest looked up from reference TRBV28 and TRBJ1-1, is DVKVTQSSRYLVKRTGEKVFLECVQDMDHENMFWYRQDPGLGLRLIYFSYDVKMKEKGDIPEGYSVSREKKERFSLILESASTNQTSMYLCASSFRTAKIMNTEAFFGQGTRLTVV.

The genes are TRBV24-1 and TRBJ2-7, with TRBD2 matching over 14 bases. CDR1 is KGHDR, CDR2 SFDVKD, per germline. V dropped 4 bases and J dropped 5; count of bases not matched to a gene: 6. There are 16 residues in the CDR3. DNA for the CDR3: TGTGCCACCAGTGACACCGGGACTAGCGGGAGCAACGAGCAGTACTTC. This gives the protein CATSDTGTSGSNEQYF.

The chain links TRBV27 to TRBJ2-4; D is unclear. Germline V gives CDR1 MNHEY, CDR2 SMNVEV (reference sequence). Trimming stripped 7 bases from V and 1 base from J, with 8 bases between. The CDR3 extends over 13 amino acids. The chain's CDR3 is CASMSQAKNIQYF. The CDR3 DNA follows: TGTGCCAGCATGAGTCAGGCCAAAAACATTCAGTACTTC.